This T cell receptor (beta chain) was recorded in a study of CD8+ T cells in alopecia areata. PBMCs served as the source from which CD4+ and CD8+ T cells were sorted. The authors extracted RNA and reverse transcribed it into cDNA as the sequencing template. Using immunoSEQ multiplex PCR, the repertoire was profiled, and TCRdb retains in-frame clones only, with some absent. The table has 100,000 to 120,000 clones, around 55% seen once. V was pared by 0 bases and J by 0 bases, with 7 bases between. The CDR3 runs to 15 residues. Germline CDR1 and CDR2: SGHDT and YYEEEE. The chain recombines TRBV5-6 with TRBJ1-3; D is ambiguous. The clonotype originates from a human donor in good health. Sequenced input: CD8+ T cells sorted from blood. CDR3 protein: CASSLDLGSGNTIYF. The DNA for the CDR3 is TGTGCCAGCAGCTTGGATCTGGGCTCTGGAAACACCATATATTTT.